This T cell receptor beta chain was found in a study of naive and memory T cell subsets (dated by TCRdb to about 2017). About the investigation overall: Sorted naive and memory T cell subsets from peripheral blood were analyzed in the study using a UMI-based, open-source pipeline for TCR alpha and beta sequencing. IgG serology results and the functional CMV T cell responses were in complete agreement. RNA was DNase-treated and reverse transcribed with TCR constant-region primers, mostly using SuperScript III. Here is what the overall study found, with its caveats: Single alpha or beta chain sequences, rather than paired alpha/beta receptors, were used to define clonotypes. The abundance of TCRs followed a power law with an exponent that differed between naive and memory subsets yet stayed consistent across the three individuals. The repertoire findings for the naive and memory subsets could not be validated, as no ground truth was available. Gini index rose and Shannon and inverse Simpson diversity fell from naive through CM, EM and EMRA in both CD4 and CD8 cells. RNA-based TCR counts may be affected by expression changes linked to T cell activation and differentiation. After error correction, over 95% of naive TCR sequences appeared only once, giving much steeper abundance distributions than memory subsets.

TCR alpha and beta chain libraries were amplified separately from the second PCR step onward. CMV status of each donor was established by measuring IFNgamma production from CD4+ T cells after fresh PBMCs were stimulated overnight with CMV viral lysate. CD4 T cells were positively selected with Miltenyi beads, followed by positive selection of CD8 T cells from the CD4-negative fraction. After staining for CD3, CD4, CD8, CD45RA, CD27 and a live/dead dye, cells were sorted on a BD Aria II into four subsets based on CD45RA and CD27. Blood was obtained from a few healthy volunteers, and the blood from each volunteer was fractionated into CD4 and CD8 T cells and subsequently into four differentiation subsets. Roughly 0.13 L of peripheral blood was collected from each donor, and PBMC were isolated by Ficoll-Paque PLUS density-gradient centrifugation. The sorted cells were lysed in RLT buffer, after which RNA was extracted using a Qiagen RNeasy kit and kept at -80 degrees C.

The library was built by means of UMI-ligation and nested PCR. An equimolar mix of two oligonucleotides covering both TRBC1 and TRBC2 was used as the beta constant-region primer. Four rounds of PCR were used to amplify ligated cDNA, with nested alpha and beta constant-region primers being used together with the SP2 primer. A single-stranded oligonucleotide carrying the SP2 primer and a 12-nucleotide UMI was ligated to the 3' end of the cDNA by T4 RNA ligase 1. The ligation reaction was incubated at 16°C for roughly 18-24 hours. PCR2 was typically run as a SYBR Green qPCR and stopped at a predetermined threshold to prevent over-amplification. Every purification after the first one was done using Agencourt AMPure XP magnetic beads. Library amounts were measured by Qubit and library quality was assessed on a TapeStation, where the main peak was expected at around 650 bp. Pooled libraries were sequenced on an Illumina MiSeq with v2 2x251 paired-end kits, typically giving roughly 0.95-2 million reads per sample. Each sample's library went into the pool at around 4 nM, and about 4.5-8% PhiX was added to help with cluster recognition. Under the source paper's analysis protocol: FASTQ reads processed by Demultiplexor were assigned V and J genes by Decombinator through tag matching that tolerated a single base-pair mismatch. Collapsinator used UMIs to correct both sequencing errors and frequency errors arising from PCR heterogeneity. CDR3Translator translated TCRs and extracted CDR3s from the conserved cysteine to the FGXG phenylalanine, flagging non-productive sequences. Repertoires were subsampled to equal numbers of UMI-defined TCRs before Gini, Shannon entropy and inverse Simpson indices were calculated. Within the linear range, a power law was fitted by maximum likelihood to the distributions of clonotype abundance. Similar UMI counts, unique TCR numbers and clonal distributions were obtained with the pipeline and with MIGEC on one naive CD8 sample. The repertoires were searched for roughly 7,000 CMV-associated CDR3 sequences that had been compiled from VDJdb and a published dataset. Starting from the raw public reads, TCRdb applied fastp trimming at Q25, assembled clones with MiXCR and retained in-frame beta chains. Entries are consolidated by CDR3 protein sequence, retaining the most common genes and DNA. The V and J calls here are based on TCRdb, not the publication. The sample yields approximately 17,000 distinct CDR3 sequences; roughly 8.7% were counted once. The ten largest make up roughly 23% of the sample.

This clonotype occurred a few times. Its antigen has not been determined. No qualities accompany the bases; no much larger clone lies one base away. Deletion took 3 bases off V and 0 bases off J, with a span of 12 bases between the germline ends. The germline V gene specifies SGHVS as CDR1 and FQNEAQ as CDR2. From its cysteine to its phenylalanine, the CDR3 spans 16 amino acids. The CDR3 DNA has 48 bases and is translated from base 1. The sequenced material came from central memory CD8+ T cells from blood. Explained via the paper, the cell subset or site label denotes: central memory, CD45RA- CD27+. This sequence uses TRBV7-8 and TRBJ1-3, with the D gene call left open. The source of this sequence is a human donor in good health. The encoded CDR3 is CASSLDQTGSGNTIYF. The DNA sequence is as follows: TGTGCCAGCAGCTTGGACCAAACCGGCTCTGGAAACACCATATATTTT.